This T cell receptor (beta chain) emerged from a study of response to subunit inactivated influenza vaccine. One entry per CDR3 protein, called by TCRdb with MiXCR from the RT-PCR reads. This sample yields hundreds of thousands of distinct CDR3 sequences, of which over 9.5% are seen a single time; 9.5% to 13% belongs to the top ten. The germline V gene encodes CDR1 SEHNR and CDR2 FQNEAQ (reference sequence). The CDR3 contains 16 residues. With 5 bases removed from V and 4 bases from J, the gap between germline ends came to 21 bases. This clonotype has only a few counts. The sequencing here drew on PBMCs from blood, taken on the day of vaccination. The chain has TRBV7-9 and TRBJ2-7, with a weak D call TRBD2 (6 bases). This clonotype was obtained from a man between 50 and 59 years old who received an inactivated influenza vaccine. The CDR3 loop is CASSLSGLGLRYEQYF. The CDR3, as DNA: TGTGCCAGCAGCCTCTCGGGACTGGGGTTGCGGTACGAGCAGTACTTC. Drawing the rest from reference TRBV7-9 and TRBJ2-7, the complete variable domain is DTGVSQNPRHKITKRGQNVTFRCDPISEHNRLYWYRQTLGQGPEFLTYFQNEAQLEKSRLLSDRFSAERPKGSFSTLEIQRTEQGDSAMYLCASSLSGLGLRYEQYFGPGTRLTVT.